Listed below are T cell receptor beta chains from one sample, sequenced in a study of metastatic and nonmetastatic thyroid tumors. TCRdb re-called clones from the PCR reads using MiXCR. This sample has roughly 65,000 clones, with 11% to 15% found just once. The sequenced sample consisted of blood. The receptors were gathered from a male donor with papillary thyroid cancer or a benign thyroid nodule (not recorded which). Some clones in this sample may be carry-over from other donors' samples. The CDR3 runs from the conserved cysteine through the conserved F or W. The order of the fields is clone size, J gene, V gene, CDR3 protein. Clone size appears in some rows only: once, few, many, or a class for an expanded clone.

clone size: many; J gene: TRBJ2-1; V gene: TRBV7-6; CDR3 protein: CASSLAADFRTNEQFF
clone size: many; J gene: TRBJ2-7; V gene: TRBV20-1; CDR3 protein: CSAIGVAGGGYEQYF
clone size: many; J gene: TRBJ1-2; V gene: TRBV7-2; CDR3 protein: CASSLGGGGYTF
clone size: many; J gene: TRBJ1-5; V gene: TRBV19; CDR3 protein: CASSRTRASNNQPQHF
clone size: -; J gene: TRBJ1-2; V gene: TRBV27; CDR3 protein: CASSSQGGNYGYTF
clone size: many; J gene: TRBJ1-6; V gene: TRBV19; CDR3 protein: CASSLSRGLNSPLHF
clone size: many; J gene: TRBJ1-1; V gene: TRBV7-2; CDR3 protein: CASSPRVFTEAFF
clone size: many; J gene: TRBJ2-1; V gene: TRBV6-2/TRBV6-3; CDR3 protein: CASSSGLWDEQFF
clone size: many; J gene: TRBJ1-1; V gene: TRBV20-1; CDR3 protein: CSAMIYGQGVTEAFF
clone size: once; J gene: TRBJ2-1; V gene: TRBV18; CDR3 protein: CASSPRLAGSLNEQFF
clone size: many; J gene: TRBJ2-7; V gene: TRBV11-2; CDR3 protein: CASSLGGGRADSYEQYF
clone size: many; J gene: TRBJ2-5; V gene: TRBV5-6; CDR3 protein: CASSLEYRVETQYF
clone size: many; J gene: TRBJ2-1; V gene: TRBV11-2; CDR3 protein: CASSVIPRNNEQFF
clone size: many; J gene: TRBJ2-3; V gene: TRBV4-1; CDR3 protein: CASSQEASRDTQYF
clone size: many; J gene: TRBJ2-7; V gene: TRBV6-5; CDR3 protein: CASSYLAGGDEQYF
clone size: many; J gene: TRBJ1-4; V gene: TRBV13; CDR3 protein: CASSLWGTNEKLFF
clone size: many; J gene: TRBJ1-1; V gene: TRBV5-1; CDR3 protein: CASSLALQGRTEAFF
clone size: many; J gene: TRBJ1-1; V gene: TRBV9; CDR3 protein: CASSPTAKTEAFF
clone size: many; J gene: TRBJ2-3; V gene: TRBV28; CDR3 protein: CASSLSGQLSTDTQYF
clone size: -; J gene: TRBJ2-2; V gene: TRBV7-2; CDR3 protein: CASLLAGPVTVELFF
clone size: medium-sized; J gene: TRBJ1-6; V gene: TRBV6-1; CDR3 protein: CASSSTGYNSPLHF
clone size: many; J gene: TRBJ1-1; V gene: TRBV12-3/TRBV12-4; CDR3 protein: CASSSSYNTEAFF
clone size: many; J gene: TRBJ2-7; V gene: TRBV28; CDR3 protein: CASSSGVPQYF
clone size: -; J gene: TRBJ2-1; V gene: TRBV20-1; CDR3 protein: CSARPRRDYLLVEQFF
clone size: many; J gene: TRBJ2-1; V gene: TRBV12-3/TRBV12-4; CDR3 protein: CASSGGTRSEQFF
clone size: -; J gene: TRBJ2-5; V gene: TRBV18; CDR3 protein: CASSPTSGRALGETQYF
clone size: -; J gene: TRBJ1-1; V gene: TRBV20-1; CDR3 protein: CSARPLTQNTEAFF
clone size: -; J gene: TRBJ2-1; V gene: TRBV11-2; CDR3 protein: CASSSGGPPYNEQFF
clone size: many; J gene: TRBJ2-3; V gene: TRBV19; CDR3 protein: CASSIGTGDSTDTQYF
clone size: few; J gene: TRBJ2-7; V gene: TRBV10-3; CDR3 protein: CAISDPGQKLYEQYF
clone size: many; J gene: TRBJ1-1; V gene: TRBV7-6; CDR3 protein: CASSSMTGPTEAFF
clone size: few; J gene: TRBJ2-7; V gene: TRBV27; CDR3 protein: CATRDRGLCEQYF
clone size: many; J gene: TRBJ1-2; V gene: TRBV5-1; CDR3 protein: CASSLERGTHYGYTF
clone size: -; J gene: TRBJ2-7; V gene: TRBV24-1; CDR3 protein: CATSDHRDYEQYF
clone size: -; J gene: TRBJ2-2; V gene: TRBV5-1; CDR3 protein: CASSLFVVSGPTGELFF
clone size: -; J gene: TRBJ2-7; V gene: TRBV20-1; CDR3 protein: CSATGPADPPLYEQYF
clone size: many; J gene: TRBJ1-2; V gene: TRBV28; CDR3 protein: CASRGTGERYGYTF
clone size: many; J gene: TRBJ2-7; V gene: TRBV28; CDR3 protein: CASLPRTGGSYEQYF
clone size: many; J gene: TRBJ2-7; V gene: TRBV5-1; CDR3 protein: CASSLQGAEQYF
clone size: -; J gene: TRBJ2-7; V gene: TRBV5-1; CDR3 protein: CASSLAPPDNSYEQYF
clone size: many; J gene: TRBJ1-4; V gene: TRBV5-6; CDR3 protein: CASSLDLGGANNEKLFF
clone size: many; J gene: TRBJ2-1; V gene: TRBV6-1; CDR3 protein: CASSKRESQGEQFF
clone size: -; J gene: TRBJ2-2; V gene: TRBV7-3; CDR3 protein: CASSVSGDTGELFF
clone size: many; J gene: TRBJ2-5; V gene: TRBV6-1; CDR3 protein: CASSWSGQETQYF
clone size: many; J gene: TRBJ1-1; V gene: TRBV12-3/TRBV12-4; CDR3 protein: CASTPPVGAEAFF
clone size: many; J gene: TRBJ1-2; V gene: TRBV6-1; CDR3 protein: CANEDRRRGGYTF
clone size: many; J gene: TRBJ1-4; V gene: TRBV9; CDR3 protein: CASSTGEVANEKLFF
clone size: many; J gene: TRBJ2-1; V gene: TRBV7-8; CDR3 protein: CASSPLAGGVYEQFF
clone size: many; J gene: TRBJ2-3; V gene: TRBV24-1; CDR3 protein: CATSAGPQIGDTQYF
clone size: few; J gene: TRBJ2-3; V gene: TRBV15; CDR3 protein: CATSRETASTDTQYF
clone size: -; J gene: TRBJ2-2; V gene: TRBV4-1; CDR3 protein: CASSVGLNTGELFF
clone size: many; J gene: TRBJ1-1; V gene: TRBV7-8; CDR3 protein: CASSIHLGTNTEAFF
clone size: many; J gene: TRBJ1-2; V gene: TRBV7-2; CDR3 protein: CASSLAGTGTYGYTF
clone size: -; J gene: TRBJ1-2; V gene: TRBV5-8; CDR3 protein: CASSPVDYMEPYGYTF
clone size: many; J gene: TRBJ2-3; V gene: TRBV7-9; CDR3 protein: CASTPGASGPGLATDTQYF
clone size: many; J gene: TRBJ2-1; V gene: TRBV5-1; CDR3 protein: CASSLGTSGRVGEQFF
clone size: many; J gene: TRBJ2-5; V gene: TRBV5-1; CDR3 protein: CASSLVLDRYQETQYF
clone size: many; J gene: TRBJ1-1; V gene: TRBV20-1; CDR3 protein: CSAREPQGVNTEAFF
clone size: -; J gene: TRBJ1-5; V gene: TRBV30; CDR3 protein: CAWSVLISNQPQHF